The 23 T cell receptor beta chains below come from one sample, sequenced in a study of T-cell reconstitution after alpha-beta-depleted transplantation in children. Their antigens are not known. Construction of the TCRbeta library involved unique molecular identifiers. TCRdb re-called the PCR reads with MiXCR, one entry per CDR3 protein. The sample shows some 300,000 distinct CDR3 sequences, less than 9.5% of them seen only once. Study-level results: Diversity and T-cell counts at one year after transplant derived mostly from new T cells.

The sequences come from peripheral blood, collected 360 days after TCRalphabeta/CD19-depleted stem cell transplant. The receptors shown here come from a female patient younger than 10 who had a stem cell transplant for Fanconi anemia, so the T cells may come from the graft donor.

This clonotype was counted many times. The J gene is TRBJ1-1, the V gene TRBV6-1; D uncertain. The CDR3 is 15 amino acids. V dropped 1 base and J dropped 5 bases, with 14 bases sitting between them. Germline V gene lookup returns CDR1 MNHNS and CDR2 SASEGT. The CDR3: CASSEEFSGWTEAFF. In nucleotides, the CDR3 is TGTGCCAGCAGTGAAGAATTCTCAGGATGGACTGAAGCTTTCTTT.

The chain uses TRBV15 and TRBJ2-7, with a tentative D call TRBD1 (6 bases). V shed 3 bases and J shed 5 bases, with 17 bases lying between them. Germline CDR1 reads LNHNV; CDR2 reads YYDKDF (reference sequence). This CDR3 is 15 amino acids long. This CDR3 is CATSSQGSPKDEQYF. DNA of the CDR3: TGTGCCACCAGCAGTCAGGGGTCTCCAAAAGACGAGCAGTACTTC. Full variable domain (remainder filled in from reference TRBV15 and TRBJ2-7): DAMVIQNPRYQVTQFGKPVTLSCSQTLNHNVMYWYQQKSSQAPKLLFHYYDKDFNNEADTPDNFQSRRPNTSFCFLDIRSPGLGDTAMYLCATSSQGSPKDEQYFGPGTRLTVT.

Ten or more counts support this clonotype. J is TRBJ2-3 and V is TRBV5-1, with 11 bases matching TRBD2. Germline V gene data show CDR1 as SGHRS and CDR2 as YFSETQ. Trimming took 2 bases from V and 2 from J; bases not matched to a gene: 1. The CDR3 runs to 15 residues. CDR3 sequence: CASSFSGRATDTQYF. The CDR3 DNA is TGCGCCAGCAGCTTTAGCGGGAGGGCCACAGATACGCAGTATTTT.

In this sample, this clonotype turned up many times. The J gene is TRBJ1-5, the V gene TRBV5-5; no reliable D call. V was shortened by 6 bases and J by 5 bases, with 12 bases between the two germline ends. Germline CDR1 SGHKS, CDR2 YYEKEE (reference sequence). This CDR3 region has 13 residues. The CDR3 sequence: CASTRAPHQPQHF. As DNA, the CDR3 is TGTGCCAGCACCCGGGCCCCTCATCAGCCCCAGCATTTT.

The V call is TRBV28, the J call TRBJ1-1, with D perhaps TRBD1 (5 bases). This CDR3 comprises 14 residues. Looked up from germline, CDR1 is MDHEN and CDR2 is SYDVKM. V was clipped by 5 bases and J by 2 bases, with 12 bases between them. CDR3 sequence reads: CASSGRRGNTEAFF. The CDR3 DNA sequence: TGTGCCAGCAGTGGGCGAAGGGGAAACACTGAAGCTTTCTTT.

This clonotype was counted at least ten times. The chain recombines TRBV7-2 with TRBJ2-3; 9 bases fit TRBD2. CDR3 length: 15 residues. CDR1 and CDR2 from the germline V gene are SGHTA and FQGNSA. V lost 1 base, J lost 8 bases, and 7 bases stayed unmatched. The CDR3 region has the DNA TGTGCCAGCAGCTTAGTAGCGGGAGTTGGGTTTACGCAGTATTTT. Its translation is CASSLVAGVGFTQYF.

This clonotype was detected many times. The chain carries TRBV25-1 and TRBJ1-6; 7 bases are a match to TRBD1. Germline V gene data show CDR1 as MGHDK and CDR2 as SYGVNS. CDR3 length: 14 residues. V was clipped by 7 bases and J by 7 bases; unmatched bases: 7. The CDR3 DNA follows: TGTGCCAGCACAAAGGGGGCGCGAAATTCACCCCTCCACTTT. This translates into CASTKGARNSPLHF.

This clonotype was recorded at least ten times. The V call is TRBV6-6, the J call TRBJ2-1; D unclear. From germline, CDR1 is MNHNY and CDR2 SVGAGI (reference sequence). Trimming took off 3 bases at V and 8 bases at J, with 5 bases between the two ends. The CDR3 loop spans 11 amino acids. CDR3 sequence: CASSYRHEQFF. CDR3 in DNA: TGTGCCAGCAGTTATAGGCATGAGCAGTTCTTC.

This rearrangement joins TRBV29-1 to TRBJ2-7; the match to TRBD2 covers 7 bases. The CDR3 runs to 13 residues. V was clipped by 7 bases and J by 3 bases; unmatched bases: 9. Per germline, CDR1 SQVTM and CDR2 ANQGSEA. The CDR3 DNA follows: TGCAGCGGCCGGCACACGGGGGGCTACGAGCAGTACTTC. Residues: CSGRHTGGYEQYF.

This clonotype was counted ten times or more. The J gene is TRBJ2-5, the V gene TRBV27; 12 nucleotides agree with TRBD2. CDR3 length equals 16 residues. Trimming took 1 base from V and 3 from J; bases not matched to a gene: 3. CDR1 and CDR2 (germline): MNHEY, SMNVEV (reference sequence). The CDR3 sequence is CASSLCRTSGEETQYF. Written as DNA, the CDR3 is TGTGCCAGCAGTTTATGCCGGACTAGCGGGGAAGAGACCCAGTACTTC.

This clonotype showed up many times. The genes are TRBV6-1 and TRBJ2-7, with D hard to call. CDR1 MNHNS and CDR2 SASEGT come from the germline V gene. Trimming left V 1 base short and J 2 bases short, with 6 bases between. This CDR3 spans 13 amino acids. The CDR3 sequence is CASSEGYTYEQYF. Here the CDR3 DNA reads TGTGCCAGCAGTGAAGGATACACCTACGAGCAGTACTTC.

This clonotype was recorded a few times. The J gene is TRBJ2-5, the V gene TRBV3-1, with a tentative D call TRBD1 (5 bases). Germline V gene lookup returns CDR1 LGHDT and CDR2 YNNKEL (reference sequence). This CDR3 is 17 amino acids long. The ends were cut back, 0 bases at V and 4 bases at J, with 18 bases in the middle. The CDR3 DNA reads TGTGCCAGCAGCCAAGATAGGGGCCCCACGCTAGGAGAGACCCAGTACTTC. Translating gives CASSQDRGPTLGETQYF.

This clonotype was counted at least ten times. The chain uses TRBV10-3 and TRBJ2-7; 13 nucleotides line up with TRBD2. CDR1 is ENHRY, CDR2 SYGVKD, per germline. There are 15 residues in the CDR3. After removal of 10 bases from V and 5 bases from J, the junction contained 11 bases not matched to a gene. CDR3: CATDPGTSGTDEQYF. The CDR3 DNA reads as TGTGCCACCGATCCCGGGACTAGCGGGACCGACGAGCAGTACTTC.

Many counts were recorded for this clonotype. The chain carries TRBV20-1 and TRBJ2-2; D might be TRBD1 or TRBD2, each matching 6 bases. Germline V gene lookup returns CDR1 DFQATT and CDR2 SNEGSKA (reference sequence). CDR3 length equals 15 residues. Trimming shortened V by 3 bases and J by 1 base, and 12 bases separated the two germline ends. The CDR3 DNA reads TGCAGTGCTAGTGGAGGGGGAAGGAACACCGGGGAGCTGTTTTTT. Encoded protein: CSASGGGRNTGELFF.

This clonotype was observed at least ten times. J is TRBJ2-5 and V is TRBV6-2 or TRBV6-3; 8 bases map to TRBD2. Germline-derived CDR1 and CDR2 are MNHEY and SVGEGT. Trimming removed 5 bases from V and 5 bases from J; junction bases left unmatched: 10. This CDR3 spans 15 amino acids. The CDR3 coding sequence is TGTGCCAGCAGTCGGATGAGCGGGAGAGGGGAGACCCAGTACTTC. Amino acid sequence: CASSRMSGRGETQYF.

This clonotype showed up just a few times. The chain is built from TRBV19 and TRBJ1-5; D uncertain. The CDR3 is 12 residues long. Per the germline V gene, CDR1 is LNHDA and CDR2 is SQIVND (reference sequence). The V gene lost 3 bases and the J gene lost 11 bases, with 11 bases spanning the gap. CDR3 sequence reads: CASSISRGAQHF. The CDR3 DNA is TGTGCCAGTAGTATTAGCCGGGGAGCCCAGCATTTT.

A remark on this clonotype: With a much larger clone just one base away, this may be a read error. No conserved phenylalanine or tryptophan is present at the end of the CDR3, so a read error is the likely explanation. This chain connects TRBV3-1 to TRBJ2-4; 11 bases are a match to TRBD2. Germline CDR1 LGHDT, CDR2 YNNKEL (reference sequence). V dropped 7 bases and J dropped 9; count of bases not matched to a gene: 8. The CDR3 is 14 residues long. The DNA of the CDR3 is TGTGCCAGCACCCTGACTAGCGGGAATGGCATTCAGTACTAC. It encodes CASTLTSGNGIQYY.

This clonotype appeared many times. V gene TRBV24-1 combines with J gene TRBJ1-1; 7 positions match TRBD1. Germline V gene data show CDR1 as KGHDR and CDR2 as SFDVKD. J gave up 5 bases and V 7 bases, and 9 bases lay outside the gene matches. The CDR3 totals 14 residues. CDR3 residues: CATRQGGGKTEAFF. In nucleotides, the CDR3 is TGTGCCACCAGACAAGGGGGCGGAAAAACTGAAGCTTTCTTT.

This clonotype was counted a few times. V gene TRBV28 combines with J gene TRBJ2-7; D might be TRBD1 or TRBD2, each matching 5 bases. This CDR3 has 16 amino acids. Per the germline V gene, CDR1 is MDHEN and CDR2 is SYDVKM. The ends were cut back, 6 bases at V and 2 bases at J, with 20 bases in the middle. DNA for the CDR3: TGTGCCAGCAGGAGCCCCCGGGACCCCATCACCTACGAGCAGTACTTC. This codes for CASRSPRDPITYEQYF.

Only a few counts were recorded for this clonotype. The J gene is TRBJ1-4, the V gene TRBV20-1; D is unresolved. This CDR3 has 12 residues. Germline-derived CDR1 and CDR2 are DFQATT and SNEGSKA (reference sequence). V lost 5 bases and J lost 0, with 4 bases in between. The CDR3 DNA is TGCAGTGCTGCTGCAACTAATGAAAAACTGTTTTTT. This codes for CSAAATNEKLFF.

In regard to this clonotype: The junction does not match germline at one end; this may be a read error. The chain uses TRBV11-1 and TRBJ1-1; a possible D gene is TRBD1 (6 bases). Germline loops: CDR1 SGHAT, CDR2 FQDESV (reference sequence). The CDR3 is made up of 15 amino acids. This chain's CDR3 is CSSRTRGELNTEAFF. The CDR3 DNA sequence: TGTTCCAGCAGGACGAGGGGGGAATTGAACACTGAAGCTTTCTTT.

In this sample, this clonotype turned up many times. The chain joins TRBV7-2 to TRBJ2-1; possibly TRBD2 for D (6 bases). CDR3 length: 13 residues. The V end was cut by 5 bases, the J end by 6 bases, with 11 bases between. CDR1 and CDR2 (germline): SGHTA, FQGNSA. CDR3 amino acids: CASSAGPTNEQFF. CDR3 DNA sequence: TGTGCCAGCAGCGCGGGACCAACCAATGAGCAGTTCTTC.

There are many counts of this clonotype. The J gene is TRBJ2-2, the V gene TRBV5-1, with D possibly matching TRBD1 (5 bases). V lost 4 bases and J 5 bases, leaving 15 bases between the germline ends. CDR1 and CDR2 (germline): SGHRS, YFSETQ. The CDR3 covers 15 residues. The DNA of the CDR3 is TGCGCCAGCAGCGTAGGGGTCCTCTTGACCGGGGAGCTGTTTTTT. Amino acid sequence: CASSVGVLLTGELFF.